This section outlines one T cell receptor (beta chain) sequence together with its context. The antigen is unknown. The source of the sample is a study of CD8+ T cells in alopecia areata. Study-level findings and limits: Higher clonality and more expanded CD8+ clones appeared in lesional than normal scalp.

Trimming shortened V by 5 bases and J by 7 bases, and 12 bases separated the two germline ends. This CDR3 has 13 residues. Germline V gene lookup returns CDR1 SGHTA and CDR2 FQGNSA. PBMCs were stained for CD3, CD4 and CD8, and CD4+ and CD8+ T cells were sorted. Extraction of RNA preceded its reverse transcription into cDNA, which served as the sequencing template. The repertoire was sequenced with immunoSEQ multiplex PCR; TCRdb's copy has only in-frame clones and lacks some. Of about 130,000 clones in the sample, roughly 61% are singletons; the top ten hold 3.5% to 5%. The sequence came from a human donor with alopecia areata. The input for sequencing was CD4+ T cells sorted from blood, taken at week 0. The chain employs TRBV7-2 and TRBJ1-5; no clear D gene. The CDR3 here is CASSDPGGQPQHF. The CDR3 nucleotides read TGTGCCAGCAGCGATCCGGGAGGCCAGCCCCAGCATTTT.